The source of this T cell receptor (beta chain) is a study of metastatic and nonmetastatic thyroid tumors. TCRdb reanalyzed the PCR reads with MiXCR. The sample lists about 93,000 clones; roughly 13% were seen once. Thyroid surgery was preceded by no treatment in any patient. Many counts were recorded for this clone. The CDR3 sequence is 13 residues long. V was clipped by 3 bases and J by 6 bases, with 11 bases between them. Germline CDR1 reads GTSNPN; CDR2 reads SVGIG (reference sequence). The V gene is TRBV30, the J gene TRBJ2-2; D is undetermined. The sequence derives from a female donor with papillary thyroid cancer or a benign thyroid nodule (not recorded which). Some clones in this sample may be carry-over from other donors' samples. Sequenced: blood. Written as DNA, the CDR3 is TGTGCCTGGAGGCTTTGGGTAGCCGGGGAGCTGTTTTTT. Protein: CAWRLWVAGELFF.